One T cell receptor beta chain is described in this entry. Antigen unknown. This specimen belongs to a study of post-analysis software for immune sequencing data. Study-wide background: Included among the disease courses, which were recorded for the cohort, were relapsing-remitting, secondary progressive and progressive-relapsing multiple sclerosis.

This CDR3 has 15 residues. Germline CDR1 is MGHRA and CDR2 is YSYEKL. J gave up 1 base and V 2 bases, and 4 bases lay outside the gene matches. TCR beta libraries were prepared from cDNA with unique molecular identifiers. TCRdb re-called the PCR reads through MiXCR, storing one row per CDR3 protein. The sample has more than 450,000 distinct CDR3 sequences; 40% to 50% are singletons. General observations from the study: TRBV5-6, TRBV5-1 and TRBV20-1 were among 4 or 5 TRBV segments more frequent in patients than controls.

The rearrangement joins TRBV4-1 to TRBJ1-1; 7 bases match TRBD1. This TCR derives from a girl under 18 with multiple sclerosis. The sample consisted of blood. CDR3 sequence reads: CASSQPWTGNTEAFF. CDR3 nucleotides: TGCGCCAGCAGCCAACCCTGGACAGGGAACACTGAAGCTTTCTTT.